These 19 T cell receptor beta chains were all obtained from the same sample, sequenced in a study of cytomegalovirus exposure and HLA in healthy donors. The study ran its PCR with 60 Vbeta and 13 Jbeta primers. The data were produced by immunoSEQ multiplex PCR, yet TCRdb's version contains in-frame clones alone and is incomplete. Here the sample table reports around 50,000 clones. The sequenced material came from PBMCs. The receptors were gathered from a woman in her thirties or forties in good health and CMV-seronegative.

This rearrangement joins TRBV4-2 to TRBJ2-3, with D tentatively TRBD2 (6 bases). V shed 0 bases and J shed 3 bases, with 10 bases lying between them. CDR3 length equals 15 residues. Germline V gives CDR1 LGHNA, CDR2 YNFKEQ. Written as DNA, the CDR3 is TGTGCCAGCAGCCAAGATGTTGGGAGGACAGATACGCAGTATTTT. Translation gives CASSQDVGRTDTQYF.

The genes are TRBV11-3 and TRBJ2-7; D is unresolved. CDR3 length: 14 amino acids. Germline assignment: CDR1 SGHNT and CDR2 YENEEA. The germline V and J ends were trimmed by 3 bases and 4 bases, with 13 bases remaining between them. The CDR3 nucleotides read TGTGCCAGCAGCTTCGGAGAGGCCCCTTACGAGCAGTACTTC. It translates to CASSFGEAPYEQYF.

CDR3 residues: CASSEPTGEGYTF. The CDR3 DNA follows: TGTGCCAGCAGTGAACCGACAGGGGAAGGCTACACCTTC. This chain connects TRBV25-1 to TRBJ1-2, with 8 bases that match TRBD1. Per germline, CDR1 MGHDK and CDR2 SYGVNS. V shed 2 bases, J shed 8 bases, and the junction held 4 bases outside the gene matches. CDR3 size: 13 residues.

V usage is TRBV19 and J usage is TRBJ1-4; 7 bases align to TRBD1. J lost 7 bases, V lost 7 bases, and 6 bases had no gene match. Per the germline V gene, CDR1 is LNHDA and CDR2 is SQIVND (reference sequence). The CDR3 length is 13 residues. CDR3 bases: TGTGCCAGTAAGGCAGGGGGAGGTGAAAAACTGTTTTTT. Amino acids: CASKAGGGEKLFF.

The chain recombines TRBV5-8 with TRBJ2-1; 13 nucleotides match TRBD2. This CDR3 comprises 17 residues. V shed 4 bases and J 7 bases; nucleotides not matched to a gene: 11. Germline V CDR1 and CDR2: SGHTS, YDEGEE. The CDR3 DNA sequence: TGTGCCAGCAGCCCCAACAGACTAGCGGGAGGTGCGAATGAGCAGTTCTTC. Protein: CASSPNRLAGGANEQFF.

J is TRBJ2-7 and V is TRBV4-2, with 8 positions matching TRBD2. CDR1 and CDR2 from the germline V gene are LGHNA and YNFKEQ. The trim removed 0 bases at V and 0 bases at J, leaving 4 bases unmatched. The CDR3 runs 16 residues. Here the CDR3 DNA reads TGTGCCAGCAGCCAAGAACTGAGCGGGAGCTCCTACGAGCAGTACTTC. Residues: CASSQELSGSSYEQYF.

The V gene is TRBV7-9, the J gene TRBJ2-5; a possible D gene is TRBD1 (6 bases). The CDR3 covers 16 residues. The germline gives CDR1 SEHNR, CDR2 FQNEAQ (reference sequence). V was clipped by 1 base and J by 4 bases, with 16 bases between them. The DNA of the CDR3 is TGTGCCAGCAGCTTAGATCACCCGGGACACGTAGAGACCCAGTACTTC. It encodes CASSLDHPGHVETQYF.

For this clone: At one end, the junction sequence differs from germline, possibly due to a read error. The rearrangement joins TRBV10-3 to TRBJ2-7, with 12 bases matching TRBD1. Germline CDR1 reads ENHRY; CDR2 reads SYGVKD. This CDR3 region has 16 residues. CDR3 nucleotides: TGTGCCAGCAGTGAAGCCGGGACAGGGGGCATGTACGAGCAGTACTTC. It encodes CASSEAGTGGMYEQYF.

J is TRBJ2-3 and V is TRBV9; D possibly corresponds to TRBD2 (5 bases). From germline, CDR1 is SGDLS and CDR2 YYNGEE. V was cut by 4 bases and J by 0 bases, with 9 bases left in between. The CDR3 totals 14 residues. In DNA form, the CDR3 reads TGTGCCAGCAGCCCAGGACTCAGCACAGATACGCAGTATTTT. Amino acids: CASSPGLSTDTQYF.

The rearrangement links TRBV6-5 to TRBJ1-2; TRBD1 is a possible D gene (5 bases). CDR1 and CDR2 from the germline V gene are MNHEY and SVGAGI. V was shortened by 7 bases and J by 7 bases, with 16 bases between the two germline ends. The CDR3 spans 13 residues. Here the CDR3 reads CASTSTAGGGYTF. The CDR3, as DNA: TGTGCCAGCACCTCGACCGCGGGGGGTGGCTACACCTTC.

The J gene is TRBJ1-2, the V gene TRBV4-3, with 8 nucleotides matching TRBD1. V lost 2 bases to trimming and J lost 4 bases; unmatched junction nucleotides: 6. The CDR3 covers 15 residues. Per germline, CDR1 LGHNA and CDR2 YSLEER. The CDR3 nucleotides are TGCGCCAGCAGCCAAAACGACAGGGGAGGCTATGGCTACACCTTC. This encodes CASSQNDRGGYGYTF.

This chain joins TRBV29-1 and TRBJ2-3; TRBD1 matches at 9 bases. CDR1 is SQVTM and CDR2 is ANQGSEA in the germline V gene. V lost 2 bases, J lost 8 bases, and 8 bases stayed unmatched. The CDR3 loop spans 14 amino acids. The CDR3 is CSVELIRQGGTQYF. The CDR3 nucleotides are TGCAGCGTTGAACTTATAAGACAGGGGGGTACGCAGTATTTT.

The rearrangement uses TRBV4-3 and TRBJ2-1, with D perhaps TRBD1 (6 bases). Looked up from germline, CDR1 is LGHNA and CDR2 is YSLEER. V was shortened by 0 bases and J by 13 bases, with 19 bases between the two germline ends. The CDR3 is 15 residues long. The CDR3 loop reads CASSQDGQGSRIQFF. CDR3 nucleotides: TGCGCCAGCAGCCAAGACGGGCAGGGGTCGCGTATCCAGTTCTTC.

The J gene is TRBJ2-3, the V gene TRBV14, with 12 positions matching TRBD2. Per the germline V gene, CDR1 is SGHDN and CDR2 is FVKESK. There are 16 residues in the CDR3. With V trimmed by 4 bases and J by 2 bases, 4 bases remained unmatched. This CDR3 is CASSPGLAGFTDTQYF. The CDR3 bases are TGTGCCAGCAGCCCCGGACTAGCGGGATTCACAGATACGCAGTATTTT.

The chain recombines TRBV18 with TRBJ2-1; D ambiguous. The CDR3 is made up of 17 amino acids. Germline loops: CDR1 KGHSH, CDR2 LQKENI. The V end was cut by 5 bases, the J end by 6 bases, with 23 bases between. This chain's CDR3 is CASSVRSGPNVLNEQFF. CDR3 DNA: TGTGCCAGCTCAGTGCGCTCAGGCCCAAACGTCCTCAATGAGCAGTTCTTC.

DNA for the CDR3: TGTGCCAGCAGTTTGGACAGGGGGGACCTCATGAACACTGAAGCTTTCTTT. This codes for CASSLDRGDLMNTEAFF. The gene calls are TRBV27 and TRBJ1-1; TRBD1 agrees at 10 bases. From germline, CDR1 is MNHEY and CDR2 SMNVEV (reference sequence). This CDR3 has 17 residues. Trimming removed 3 bases from V and 0 bases from J; junction bases left unmatched: 7.

The rearrangement links TRBV9 to TRBJ2-7; D perhaps matches TRBD1 (5 bases). The CDR3 contains 15 residues. Germline V lookup: CDR1 SGDLS, CDR2 YYNGEE. V lost 4 bases and J 1 base, leaving 15 bases between the germline ends. CDR3 sequence (DNA): TGTGCCAGCAGCCCCCGCTCGGACATTTCCTACGAGCAGTACTTC. Translating gives CASSPRSDISYEQYF.

CDR3 DNA: TGTGCCAGTGGTACTAGCGACCACTACGAGCAGTACTTC. Amino acids: CASGTSDHYEQYF. This rearrangement joins TRBV6-6 to TRBJ2-7, with 7 positions matching TRBD2. Per the germline V gene, CDR1 is MNHNY and CDR2 is SVGAGI (reference sequence). This CDR3 is built from 13 residues. The V gene end was trimmed by 9 bases and the J gene end by 3 bases; junction bases not matched to a gene: 8.

The chain couples TRBV9 to TRBJ1-1; 7 bases match TRBD1. Trimming removed 2 bases from V and 1 base from J; junction bases left unmatched: 2. Germline CDR1 and CDR2: SGDLS and YYNGEE. This CDR3 comprises 14 residues. CDR3 protein: CASSVGQPNTEAFF. The CDR3 DNA is TGTGCCAGCAGCGTGGGACAGCCGAACACTGAAGCTTTCTTT.